The 17 T cell receptor beta chains below come from one sample, sequenced in a study of CD8 T cells in Susac syndrome. About 0.5 to 1 ug RNA was reverse transcribed with random hexamers. One entry per CDR3 protein, called by TCRdb with MiXCR from the immunoSEQ multiplex PCR reads. Of about 280,000 distinct CDR3 sequences listed, roughly 85% are singletons. Sequenced material: CD8+ T cells from PBMCs. These receptor sequences come from a human donor with multiple sclerosis.

This clonotype has a handful of counts. Its ends do not fully match the called genes, so a read error is possible. The chain combines TRBV7-8 with TRBJ2-1; D is ambiguous. CDR3 length: 13 residues. Per the germline V gene, CDR1 is SGHVS and CDR2 is FQNEAQ. The CDR3 DNA reads TGTGCCAGCAGCTTAGTTCCTCTGAATGAGCAGTTCTTT. It encodes CASSLVPLNEQFF.

The V and J genes are TRBV6-1 and TRBJ2-1, with 7 bases identical to TRBD2. Trimming cost V 4 bases and J 0 bases; bases outside gene matches: 6. The CDR3 sequence is 16 residues long. Per germline, CDR1 MNHNS and CDR2 SASEGT. The CDR3, as DNA: TGTGCCAGCAGTGCGATTCTAGCGGACTCCTACAATGAGCAGTTCTTC. Its translation is CASSAILADSYNEQFF.

The rearrangement joins TRBV29-1 to TRBJ1-1; TRBD1 is a possible D gene (5 bases). The CDR3 extends over 10 amino acids. Trimming took off 7 bases at V and 7 bases at J, with 10 bases between the two ends. The germline CDR1 and CDR2 sequences are SQVTM and ANQGSEA. CDR3 region: CSAWRGEAFF. In DNA form, the CDR3 reads TGCAGCGCCTGGAGGGGTGAAGCTTTCTTT.

This chain links TRBV3-1 with TRBJ2-1; 15 nucleotides match TRBD2. Trimming at V came to 4 bases and at J to 9 bases, leaving 13 bases not matched to a gene. Germline CDR1 is LGHDT and CDR2 is YNNKEL (reference sequence). The CDR3 is 18 amino acids. The CDR3 DNA reads TGTGCCAGCAGCCCCGGGACTAGCGGGAGGCAGTTCCACAGTGAGCAGTTCTTC. It is translated as CASSPGTSGRQFHSEQFF.

This chain uses TRBV11-2 with TRBJ1-4; possibly TRBD1 for D (6 bases). Germline V CDR1 and CDR2: SGHAT, FQNNGV. The germline V and J ends were trimmed by 2 bases and 4 bases, with 11 bases remaining between them. The CDR3 has 15 amino acids. DNA for the CDR3: TGTGCCAGCAGCTTACCTACAGGGTTTAATGAAAAACTGTTTTTT. Protein product: CASSLPTGFNEKLFF.

Concerning this clonotype: A read error may produce the germline difference seen at one junction end. The chain couples TRBV27 to TRBJ2-7; D remains unclear. This CDR3 is built from 11 residues. Germline assignment: CDR1 MNHEY and CDR2 SMNVEV (reference sequence). The CDR3 region is CASSFSYEQCF. The CDR3 bases are TGTGCCAGCAGTTTTTCCTACGAGCAGTGCTTC.

The V and J genes are TRBV27 and TRBJ2-7; 7 nucleotides align to TRBD1. With V trimmed by 9 bases and J by 3 bases, 8 bases remained unmatched. The V gene's germline CDR1 is MNHEY and CDR2 SMNVEV (reference sequence). CDR3 length equals 13 residues. The CDR3 is CARGWDSHYEQYF. DNA for the CDR3: TGTGCCAGGGGATGGGACAGCCACTACGAGCAGTACTTC.

The chain recombines TRBV27 with TRBJ1-4; TRBD1 agrees at 9 bases. The V gene end was trimmed by 5 bases and the J gene end by 6 bases; junction bases not matched to a gene: 4. This CDR3 has 14 residues. Germline lookup yields CDR1 MNHEY and CDR2 SMNVEV (reference sequence). CDR3 sequence: CASSTQGAYEKLFF. The DNA of the CDR3 is TGTGCCAGCAGTACACAGGGGGCTTATGAAAAACTGTTTTTT.

The chain joins TRBV10-3 to TRBJ2-3, with TRBD1 matching over 9 bases. Germline-derived CDR1 and CDR2 are ENHRY and SYGVKD. After removal of 0 bases from V and 2 bases from J, the junction contained 9 bases not matched to a gene. The CDR3 covers 18 residues. DNA for the CDR3: TGTGCCATCAGTGAGTCGCTTGGAAGACAGGGGGACACAGATACGCAGTATTTT. This gives the protein CAISESLGRQGDTDTQYF.

This sequence joins TRBV10-2 and TRBJ2-4; TRBD2 matches 8 bases. The CDR3 has 16 residues. CDR1 and CDR2 (germline): WSHSY, SAAADI. The J segment lost 0 bases and the V segment lost 7 bases, leaving 8 bases of the junction unmatched. CDR3 in amino acids: CASIGRGGLAKNIQYF. CDR3 bases: TGCGCCAGCATCGGGAGGGGGGGGCTAGCCAAAAACATTCAGTACTTC.

This chain joins TRBV12-5 and TRBJ1-2; D possibly corresponds to TRBD1 (5 bases). In germline, CDR1 is LGHNT, CDR2 FRNRAP. Trimming took 1 base from V and 8 from J, leaving 8 bases between them. The CDR3 sequence is 12 residues long. CDR3 region: CASGLGQGGYTF. The DNA of the CDR3 is TGTGCTAGTGGTTTGGGGCAGGGCGGCTACACCTTC.

The V gene is TRBV28, the J gene TRBJ2-7; D call uncertain. Germline V gene sequence: CDR1 MDHEN, CDR2 SYDVKM. V lost 5 bases, J lost 0 bases, and 11 bases lay in between. The CDR3 loop spans 14 amino acids. The CDR3 protein is CASSPRLNSYEQYF. The CDR3 nucleotides are TGTGCCAGCAGTCCCCGCCTCAACTCCTACGAGCAGTACTTC.

The chain recombines TRBV27 with TRBJ2-5; 7 bases align to TRBD1. V trimming: 2 bases; J trimming: 5 bases; junction bases outside the gene matches: 2. The CDR3 is 13 residues long. Germline CDR1 reads MNHEY; CDR2 reads SMNVEV (reference sequence). The CDR3 region has the DNA TGTGCCAGCAGTTTAGACAGGGCCGAGACCCAGTACTTC. It yields the protein CASSLDRAETQYF.

The chain couples TRBV6-1 to TRBJ2-5; maybe TRBD2 (5 bases). The CDR3 spans 15 residues. The V end was cut by 2 bases, the J end by 5 bases, with 15 bases between. Germline CDR1 is MNHNS and CDR2 is SASEGT. The CDR3 loop is CASSEPSSRLETQYF. CDR3 DNA sequence: TGTGCCAGCAGTGAACCGTCTAGCAGGCTGGAGACCCAGTACTTC.

The chain recombines TRBV7-9 with TRBJ1-2; 8 bases are a match to TRBD1. Trimming took 5 bases from V and 7 from J; bases not matched to a gene: 6. Germline assignment: CDR1 SEHNR and CDR2 FQNEAQ (reference sequence). The CDR3 extends over 13 amino acids. The CDR3: CASSKDRVPGYTF. CDR3 bases: TGTGCCAGCAGCAAGGACAGGGTGCCTGGCTACACCTTC.

The chain couples TRBV27 to TRBJ2-3, with 10 bases identical to TRBD2. The CDR3 spans 16 residues. V lost 8 bases to trimming and J lost 3 bases; unmatched junction nucleotides: 11. CDR1 is MNHEY and CDR2 is SMNVEV in the germline V gene (reference sequence). The CDR3 region has the DNA TGTGCCAGCGGGGGGCTAGCGGGAGTGGAAACAGATACGCAGTATTTT. The encoded protein is CASGGLAGVETDTQYF.

This clonotype has a handful of counts. The chain has TRBV6-2 or TRBV6-3 and TRBJ2-7, with D maybe TRBD2 (5 bases). V lost 0 bases to trimming and J lost 6 bases, with 15 bases between them. CDR3 length equals 15 residues. Germline lookup yields CDR1 MNHEY and CDR2 SVGEGT. CDR3 nucleotides: TGTGCCAGCAGTTACTCGACACTAGAACGGCGCGAGCAGTACTTC. Translated: CASSYSTLERREQYF.